This T cell receptor beta chain was recovered during a study of blood T cell repertoires in COVID-19. With 0 bases clipped from V and 0 bases from J, the junction kept 7 bases outside the gene matches. The germline gives CDR1 MNHEY, CDR2 SMNVEV (reference sequence). The CDR3 runs to 18 residues. Methods used by the authors: Reference gene primer amplification gave nucleated cell count estimates. Clones were sequenced by immunoSEQ multiplex PCR, and TCRdb holds only the in-frame ones, with some missing. V, J and clone size reflect that table, while D and trimming were determined from the DNA. Of more than 15,000 clones in the sample, approximately 80% were seen once.

The sequenced sample was peripheral blood. This receptor was identified in a man aged 80 or over with active COVID-19. The rearrangement joins TRBV27 to TRBJ2-2; 7 bases fit TRBD2. Here the CDR3 reads CASSLSRLAETNTGELFF. Written as DNA, the CDR3 is TGTGCCAGCAGTTTATCGAGGCTAGCGGAGACGAACACCGGGGAGCTGTTTTTT.